This T cell receptor beta chain was captured by sequencing in a study of brain T cells in children with intractable seizures. Study-level findings and limits: HCMV serostatus was not known, and viral specificity came from CDR3 similarity only. Clones missing pre-surgery may reflect undersampling of that blood sample.

Germline V gene sequence: CDR1 SQVTM, CDR2 ANQGSEA. The V segment lost 3 bases and the J segment 0 bases; nucleotides outside the gene matches: 1. There are 14 residues in the CDR3. Indicated time point: blood from clinic visit 5 months post-surgery; TSC patient then seizure free. Sequencing was limited to surgery cases with top T cell transcript signatures in brain tissue. Pre-surgery treatment included at least one anti-epileptic drug. This clone was seen a single time. Its antigen is not identified. The repertoire was sequenced with immunoSEQ multiplex PCR; TCRdb's copy has only in-frame clones and lacks some. Of a few hundred thousand clones listed, roughly 93% are singletons.

This sequence joins TRBV29-1 and TRBJ2-7; 11 bases are a match to TRBD2. This TCR was recovered from a boy under two years old with tuberous sclerosis and intractable seizures. The material sequenced was peripheral blood, taken about 5 months after surgery. The CDR3 DNA reads as TGCAGCGTTGACACTAGCGGGAGCTCCTACGAGCAGTACTTC. It codes for CSVDTSGSSYEQYF.